Listed here are 9 T cell receptor beta chains from one sample, sequenced in a study of control samples from healthy donors and cancer patients. Generated by immunoSEQ multiplex PCR, the TCRdb table keeps only in-frame clones and is missing some. The sample includes just under 75,000 clones, about 90% of them seen just once. The sequencing sample was made of blood. These receptors were taken from a woman aged 45-59 years in good health.

DNA of the CDR3: TGTGCCAGCAGTTACGTCCGACAGGGTCTCTACGAGCAGTACTTC. It is translated as CASSYVRQGLYEQYF. The gene calls are TRBV6-6 and TRBJ2-7; 7 bases map to TRBD1. CDR3 size: 15 residues. The V segment lost 2 bases and the J segment 3 bases; nucleotides outside the gene matches: 7. The germline V gene encodes CDR1 MNHNY and CDR2 SVGAGI (reference sequence).

This sequence joins TRBV28 and TRBJ1-1; TRBD1 is a possible D gene (6 bases). V was trimmed by 6 bases and J by 0 bases, leaving 11 bases between them. CDR3 size: 14 residues. The germline V gene encodes CDR1 MDHEN and CDR2 SYDVKM. The DNA for the CDR3 is TGTGCCAGCAGCCTGGACAGCTTGAACACTGAAGCTTTCTTT. Its translation is CASSLDSLNTEAFF.

The chain is built from TRBV20-1 and TRBJ2-1; maybe TRBD2 (6 bases). V lost 3 bases and J lost 4, with 16 bases in between. Germline CDR1 is DFQATT and CDR2 is SNEGSKA (reference sequence). CDR3 length: 15 residues. CDR3 in amino acids: CSASSGAEIYNEQFF. CDR3 bases: TGCAGTGCTAGTAGCGGCGCTGAGATATACAATGAGCAGTTCTTC.

The rearrangement links TRBV28 to TRBJ2-1, with 12 positions matching TRBD2. Per germline, CDR1 MDHEN and CDR2 SYDVKM. The CDR3 sequence is 13 residues long. The V gene end was trimmed by 8 bases and the J gene end by 7 bases; junction bases not matched to a gene: 3. The CDR3: CASLAGGNNEQFF. In DNA, the CDR3 is TGTGCCAGCCTAGCGGGAGGGAATAATGAGCAGTTCTTC.

V gene TRBV7-9 combines with J gene TRBJ1-3; D gene unclear. Germline V CDR1 and CDR2: SEHNR, FQNEAQ (reference sequence). Trimming pared 6 bases from V and 2 bases from J, leaving 8 bases between. The CDR3 totals 13 residues. CDR3 DNA: TGTGCCAGCAGTATCTTTCCTGGAAACACCATATATTTT. This gives the protein CASSIFPGNTIYF.

V is TRBV15 and J is TRBJ2-1, with 12 bases identical to TRBD2. The CDR3 has 15 residues. Germline assignment: CDR1 LNHNV and CDR2 YYDKDF (reference sequence). V was clipped by 0 bases and J by 8 bases; unmatched bases: 2. The CDR3: CATSRETSGSYEQFF. Written as DNA, the CDR3 is TGTGCCACCAGCAGAGAGACTAGCGGGAGTTATGAGCAGTTCTTC.

The chain combines TRBV10-3 with TRBJ2-1, with 12 bases fitting TRBD2. The CDR3 covers 15 residues. Unmatched junction bases numbered 8, after V lost 6 bases and J lost 8 bases. From germline, CDR1 is ENHRY and CDR2 SYGVKD. The CDR3 nucleotides read TGTGCCATCAGCCCGACTAGCGGGAGTCGGGATGAGCAGTTCTTC. Protein sequence: CAISPTSGSRDEQFF.

This rearrangement joins TRBV7-9 to TRBJ2-2; 7 nucleotides line up with TRBD1. Germline V lookup: CDR1 SEHNR, CDR2 FQNEAQ (reference sequence). CDR3 length: 15 amino acids. V trimming: 10 bases; J trimming: 4 bases; junction bases outside the gene matches: 12. The CDR3 nucleotides are TGTGCCAACCTTACACCAGGGGGTTGCACCGGGGAGCTGTTTTTT. Translation: CANLTPGGCTGELFF.

V and J are TRBV4-2 and TRBJ2-7, with D perhaps matching TRBD1 or TRBD2 (5 bases each). V dropped 3 bases and J dropped 7 bases, with 25 bases sitting between them. Germline CDR1 LGHNA, CDR2 YNFKEQ. The CDR3 has 17 residues. CDR3 sequence (DNA): TGTGCCAGCAGCCAGGGTGGTGTGGACATCCTACCGGGGGAGCAGTACTTC. Translation: CASSQGGVDILPGEQYF.